What follows describes a single T cell receptor (beta chain). Its antigen is undetermined. The sample comes from a study of cytotoxic CD8 clonotypes in ibrutinib-treated CLL. About the study: Among the samples, the mean was around 260,000 productive templates and 85,000 to 95,000 productive rearrangements. Findings of the study overall: Public clonotypes were uncommon and contracted or stayed stable on treatment. Clonality went up at the time of ibrutinib response, stayed stable in sustained remission, and later dropped back toward its baseline level at progression.

Only in-frame clones appear in the TCRdb table, and some are missing; sequencing was by immunoSEQ multiplex PCR. The table lists roughly 150,000 clones, 81% of them singletons. J was trimmed by 2 bases and V by 4 bases; bases with no gene match: 3. The CDR3 consists of 16 residues. Looked up from germline, CDR1 is MNHEY and CDR2 is SMNVEV (reference sequence). PBMCs were cryopreserved, and 1.5 to 2.5 micrograms of genomic DNA from them went into TCR beta libraries. This material consisted of PBMCs, taken after 12 months of ibrutinib treatment. This clonotype was obtained from a human donor with chronic lymphocytic leukemia. This chain links TRBV27 with TRBJ2-3, with TRBD2 matching 13 bases. This chain's CDR3 is CASSSTSGGYTDTQYF. CDR3 nucleotides: TGTGCCAGCAGTTCGACTAGCGGGGGGTACACAGATACGCAGTATTTT.